This TCR beta chain emerged from a study of vaccination effects on CD4 cells after COVID-19. Study-wide background: Early after vaccination, and again late, a few convalescent patients were sampled.

The V gene's germline CDR1 is LNHNV and CDR2 YYDKDF (reference sequence). The CDR3 is 15 amino acids. Trimming pared 1 base from V and 3 bases from J, leaving 13 bases between. With roughly nine days of culture completed, CD4+ T cells were isolated. The person was diagnosed with PCR-confirmed SARS-CoV-2 infection between March and December 2020. Participants completed two doses of the BNT162b2 or mRNA-1273 vaccine. Findings and caveats of the study: The study found marked clonal contraction of infection- and vaccine-induced clones late after vaccination.

A remark on this clone: Its cognate antigen is unknown.

Assay: immunoSEQ multiplex PCR; the TCRdb copy retains only in-frame clones and omits some. The table lists around 44,000 clones, approximately 82% of them singletons. Sequenced material: CD4+ T cells from PBMCs cultured without peptide, taken after COVID-19 vaccination. V gene TRBV15 combines with J gene TRBJ2-7; unclear D gene. The receptor was derived from a human donor who had a prior SARS-CoV-2 infection. CDR3 region: CATSRGPIGVYEQYF. The CDR3, as DNA: TGTGCCACCAGCAGAGGCCCAATTGGGGTCTACGAGCAGTACTTC.